This T cell receptor beta chain comes out of a study of neoadjuvant nivolumab and ipilimumab in lung cancer. Study-level information: The combination arm added day-1 ipilimumab 1 mg/kg to nivolumab 3 mg/kg on days 1, 15, 29. Study-level results: Higher pretherapy blood TCR richness went with higher resected-tumor richness. Resected tumors had greater TCR richness and clonality than uninvolved lung. TCR clonality did not significantly correlate with pathologic tumor regression.

The repertoire was sequenced with immunoSEQ multiplex PCR; TCRdb's copy has only in-frame clones and lacks some. The repertoire holds some 28,000 clones, with under 85% as singletons. Trimming stripped 7 bases from V and 3 bases from J, with 11 bases between. In germline, CDR1 is SGHRS, CDR2 YFSETQ. The CDR3 runs to 13 residues. As to this clone: No antigen is known for it.

The clonotype originates from an adult with non-small cell lung cancer. The material was tumor tissue, obtained after neoadjuvant nivolumab, alone or with ipilimumab, at or shortly before surgery. The V and J genes are TRBV5-1 and TRBJ1-5; D ambiguous. The CDR3 sequence is CASGEGNNQPQHF. The CDR3 DNA reads TGCGCCAGCGGGGAAGGGAACAATCAGCCCCAGCATTTT. Based on the CDR3 plus reference TRBV5-1 and TRBJ1-5, the full variable domain is KAGVTQTPRYLIKTRGQQVTLSCSPISGHRSVSWYQQTPGQGLQFLFEYFSETQRNKGNFPGRFSGRQFSNSRSEMNVSTLELGDSALYLCASGEGNNQPQHFGDGTRLSIL.